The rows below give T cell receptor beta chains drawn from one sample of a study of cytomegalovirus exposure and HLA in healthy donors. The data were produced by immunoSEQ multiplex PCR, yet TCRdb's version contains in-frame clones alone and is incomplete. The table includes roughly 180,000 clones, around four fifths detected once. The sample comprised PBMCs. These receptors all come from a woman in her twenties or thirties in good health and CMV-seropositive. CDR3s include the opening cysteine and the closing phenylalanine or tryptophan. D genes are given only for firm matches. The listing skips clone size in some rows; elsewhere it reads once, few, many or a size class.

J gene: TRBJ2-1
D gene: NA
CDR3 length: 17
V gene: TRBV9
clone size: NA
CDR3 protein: CASSVTSGPSSYNEQFF
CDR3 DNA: TGTGCCAGCAGCGTAACTAGTGGCCCGAGCTCCTACAATGAGCAGTTCTTC

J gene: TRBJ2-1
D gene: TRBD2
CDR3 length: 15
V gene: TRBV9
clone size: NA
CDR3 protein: CASSVGVAGTDEQFF
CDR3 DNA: TGTGCCAGCAGCGTAGGGGTAGCGGGAACTGATGAGCAGTTCTTC

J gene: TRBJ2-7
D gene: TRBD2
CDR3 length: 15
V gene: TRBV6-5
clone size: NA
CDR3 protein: CASRSTSGRLNEQYF
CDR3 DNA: TGTGCCAGCAGATCAACTAGCGGGAGATTAAACGAGCAGTACTTC

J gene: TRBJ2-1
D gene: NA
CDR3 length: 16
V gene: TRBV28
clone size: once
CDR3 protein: CASSAQGYSTGNEQFF
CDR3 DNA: TGTGCCAGCAGCGCACAGGGCTACTCTACGGGCAATGAGCAGTTCTTC

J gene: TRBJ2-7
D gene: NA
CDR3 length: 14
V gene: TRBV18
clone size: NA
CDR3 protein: CASSPTSGGYEQYF
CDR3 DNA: TGTGCCAGCTCACCCACCTCCGGGGGCTACGAGCAGTACTTC

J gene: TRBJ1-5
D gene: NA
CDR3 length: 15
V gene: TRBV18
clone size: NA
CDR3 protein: CASSLWGESNQPQHF
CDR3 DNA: TGTGCCAGCTCCCTCTGGGGGGAAAGCAATCAGCCCCAGCATTTT

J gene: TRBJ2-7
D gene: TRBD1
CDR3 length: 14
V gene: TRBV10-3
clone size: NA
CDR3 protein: CAISEDRGIYEQYF
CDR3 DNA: TGTGCCATCAGTGAGGACAGGGGAATCTACGAGCAGTACTTC

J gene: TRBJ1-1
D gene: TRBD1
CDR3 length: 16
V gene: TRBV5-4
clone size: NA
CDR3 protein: CASTQGGAGMNTKAFF
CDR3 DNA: TGTGCCAGCACCCAAGGGGGCGCGGGGATGAACACTAAAGCTTTCTTT

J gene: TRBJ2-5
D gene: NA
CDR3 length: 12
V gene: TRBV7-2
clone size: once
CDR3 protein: CASSFIGETQYF
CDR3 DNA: TGTGCCAGCAGCTTCATCGGTGAGACCCAGTACTTC

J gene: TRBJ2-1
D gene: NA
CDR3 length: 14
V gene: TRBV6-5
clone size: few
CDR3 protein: CASSYGQLIDEQFF
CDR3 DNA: TGTGCCAGCAGTTACGGCCAACTAATCGATGAGCAGTTCTTC

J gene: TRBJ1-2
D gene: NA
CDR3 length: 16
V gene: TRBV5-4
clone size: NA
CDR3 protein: CASSSGGGQGSYGYTF
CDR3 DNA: TGTGCCAGCAGCTCGGGGGGTGGCCAGGGCAGCTATGGCTACACCTTC

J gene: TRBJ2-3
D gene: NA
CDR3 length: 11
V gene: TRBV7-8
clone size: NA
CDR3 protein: CASSFSDTQYF
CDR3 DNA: TGTGCCAGCAGCTTCTCAGATACGCAGTATTTT

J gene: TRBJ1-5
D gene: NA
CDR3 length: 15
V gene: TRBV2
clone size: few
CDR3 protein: CASSEDLASNQPQHF
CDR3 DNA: TGTGCCAGCAGTGAAGATCTAGCTAGCAATCAGCCCCAGCATTTT

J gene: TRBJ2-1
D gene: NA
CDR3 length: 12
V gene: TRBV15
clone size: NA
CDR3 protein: CATTNSGGEQFF
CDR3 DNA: TGTGCCACCACGAATTCCGGCGGTGAGCAGTTCTTC

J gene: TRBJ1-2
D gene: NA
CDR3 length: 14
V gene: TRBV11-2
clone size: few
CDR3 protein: CASSALQGASGYTF
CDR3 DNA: TGTGCCAGCAGCGCCTTACAGGGCGCCAGTGGCTACACCTTC

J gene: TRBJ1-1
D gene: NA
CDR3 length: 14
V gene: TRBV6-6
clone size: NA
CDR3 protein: CASTPDFGGTEAFF
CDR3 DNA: TGTGCCAGCACCCCCGACTTCGGGGGCACTGAAGCTTTCTTT

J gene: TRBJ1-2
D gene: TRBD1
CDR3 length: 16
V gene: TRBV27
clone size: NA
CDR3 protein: CASSPIMGQGGYGYTF
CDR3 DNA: TGTGCCAGCAGTCCAATAATGGGACAGGGCGGCTATGGCTACACCTTC

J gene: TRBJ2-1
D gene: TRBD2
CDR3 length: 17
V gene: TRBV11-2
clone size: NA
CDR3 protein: CASSFWVTGTSGPTLFF
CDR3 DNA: TGTGCCAGCAGCTTCTGGGTGACCGGGACTAGCGGACCCACCCTGTTCTTC

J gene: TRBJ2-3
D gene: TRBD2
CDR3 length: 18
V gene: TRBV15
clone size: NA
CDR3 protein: CATSRGDLERGPDDTQYF
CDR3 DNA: TGTGCCACCAGCAGAGGGGACCTGGAGCGGGGGCCTGATGATACGCAGTATTTT

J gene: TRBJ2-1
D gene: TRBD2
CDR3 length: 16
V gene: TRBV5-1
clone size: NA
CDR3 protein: CASSARGAGGSREQFF
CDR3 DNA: TGCGCCAGCAGCGCACGGGGAGCGGGAGGGTCTAGGGAGCAGTTCTTC

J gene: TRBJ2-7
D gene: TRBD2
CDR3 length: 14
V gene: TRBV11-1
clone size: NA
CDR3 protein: CASSSMMGGYEQYF
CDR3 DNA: TGTGCCAGCAGCTCCATGATGGGGGGGTACGAGCAGTACTTC

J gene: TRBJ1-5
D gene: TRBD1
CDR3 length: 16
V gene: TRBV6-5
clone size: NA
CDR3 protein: CASSSHPGQGSQPQHF
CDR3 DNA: TGTGCCAGCAGTTCCCACCCTGGACAGGGAAGTCAGCCCCAGCATTTT

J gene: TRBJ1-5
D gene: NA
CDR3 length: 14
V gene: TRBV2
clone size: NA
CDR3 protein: CASTPGLGYQPQHF
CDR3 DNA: TGTGCCAGCACCCCAGGGTTGGGCTATCAGCCCCAGCATTTT

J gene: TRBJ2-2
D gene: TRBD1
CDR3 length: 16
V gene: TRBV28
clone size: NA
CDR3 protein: CASSYPRQGVSGELFF
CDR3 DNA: TGTGCCAGCAGTTATCCGAGACAGGGGGTTTCCGGGGAGCTGTTTTTT

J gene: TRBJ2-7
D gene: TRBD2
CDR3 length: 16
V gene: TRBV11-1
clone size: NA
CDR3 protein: CASSLARGGLVYEQYF
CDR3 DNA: TGTGCCAGCAGCTTAGCGCGGGGCGGACTAGTCTACGAGCAGTACTTC

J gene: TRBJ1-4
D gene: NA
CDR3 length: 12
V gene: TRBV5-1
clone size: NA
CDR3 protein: CASRGTTEKLFF
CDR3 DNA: TGCGCCAGCAGAGGGACTACTGAAAAACTGTTTTTT

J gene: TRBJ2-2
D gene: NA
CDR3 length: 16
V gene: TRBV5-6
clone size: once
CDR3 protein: CASSLFRQFDTGELFF
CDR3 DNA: TGTGCCAGCAGCTTGTTTAGACAGTTTGACACCGGGGAGCTGTTTTTT

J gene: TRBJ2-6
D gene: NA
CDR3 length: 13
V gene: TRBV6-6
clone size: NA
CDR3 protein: CASSLSGANVLTF
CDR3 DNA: TGTGCCAGCAGCCTCTCTGGGGCCAACGTCCTGACTTTC

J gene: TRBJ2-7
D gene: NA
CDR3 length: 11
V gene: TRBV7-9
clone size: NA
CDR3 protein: CASSPAYEQYF
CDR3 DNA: TGTGCCAGCAGCCCCGCCTACGAGCAGTACTTC

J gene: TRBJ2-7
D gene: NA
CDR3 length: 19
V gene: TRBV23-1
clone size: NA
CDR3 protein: CASSHFSPPGRASSYEQYF
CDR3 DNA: TGCGCCAGCAGTCACTTCTCGCCCCCCGGCAGGGCGAGCTCCTACGAGCAGTACTTC

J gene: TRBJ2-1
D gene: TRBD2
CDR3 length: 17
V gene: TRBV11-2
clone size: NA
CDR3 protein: CASSSTLAGGPGNEQFF
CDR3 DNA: TGTGCCAGCAGCTCTACCTTAGCGGGAGGGCCCGGCAATGAGCAGTTCTTC

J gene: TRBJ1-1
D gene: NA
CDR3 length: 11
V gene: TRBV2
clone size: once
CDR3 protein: CASNGNTEAFF
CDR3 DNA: TGTGCCAGCAACGGGAACACTGAAGCTTTCTTT

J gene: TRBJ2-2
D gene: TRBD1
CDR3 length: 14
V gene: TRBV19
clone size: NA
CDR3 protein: CASSLDRGDRELFF
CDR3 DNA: TGTGCCAGTTCGTTGGACAGGGGCGACCGGGAGCTGTTTTTT

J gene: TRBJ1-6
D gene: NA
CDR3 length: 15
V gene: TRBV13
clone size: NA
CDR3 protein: CASSLGRQGGVSLHF
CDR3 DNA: TGTGCCAGCAGCTTAGGCCGCCAGGGTGGGGTTTCCCTCCACTTT

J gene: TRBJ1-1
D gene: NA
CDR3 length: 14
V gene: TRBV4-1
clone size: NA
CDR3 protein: CASSQEGANTEAFF
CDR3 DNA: TGCGCCAGCAGCCAAGAGGGGGCGAACACTGAAGCTTTCTTT

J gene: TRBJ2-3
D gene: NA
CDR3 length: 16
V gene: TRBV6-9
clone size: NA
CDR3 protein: CAIALTGSTSTDTQYF
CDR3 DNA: TGTGCCATCGCCCTGACGGGATCCACTAGCACAGATACGCAGTATTTT

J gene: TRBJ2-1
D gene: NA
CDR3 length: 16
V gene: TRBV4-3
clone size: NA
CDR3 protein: CASSQGSGHTGNEQFF
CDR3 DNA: TGCGCCAGCAGCCAGGGGAGCGGCCACACTGGTAATGAGCAGTTCTTC

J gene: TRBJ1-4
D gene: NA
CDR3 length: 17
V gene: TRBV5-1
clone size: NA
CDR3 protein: CASSLGQMGLSGEKLFF
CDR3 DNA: TGCGCCAGCAGCTTGGGGCAAATGGGGCTTTCCGGTGAAAAACTGTTTTTT

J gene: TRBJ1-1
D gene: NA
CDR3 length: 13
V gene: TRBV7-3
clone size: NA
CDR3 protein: CASSLGGPTEAFF
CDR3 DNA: TGTGCCAGCAGCTTGGGGGGGCCCACTGAAGCTTTCTTT

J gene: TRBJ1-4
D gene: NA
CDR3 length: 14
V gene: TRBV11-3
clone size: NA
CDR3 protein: CASSPGATNEKLFF
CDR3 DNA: TGTGCCAGCAGCCCCGGGGCAACTAATGAAAAACTGTTTTTT

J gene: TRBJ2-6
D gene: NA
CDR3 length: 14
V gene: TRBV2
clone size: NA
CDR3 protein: CASRPSSGANVLTF
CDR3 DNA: TGTGCCAGCAGGCCTAGCTCTGGGGCCAACGTCCTGACTTTC

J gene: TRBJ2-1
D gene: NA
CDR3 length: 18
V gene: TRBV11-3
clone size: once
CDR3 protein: CASSLVMANPPLLGEQFF
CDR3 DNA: TGTGCCAGCAGCTTAGTTATGGCTAACCCTCCCCTGCTAGGTGAGCAGTTCTTC

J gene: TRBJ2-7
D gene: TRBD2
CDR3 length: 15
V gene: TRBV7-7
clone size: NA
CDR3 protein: CASSLGLAGSSEQYF
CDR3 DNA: TGTGCCAGCAGCTTAGGACTAGCGGGAAGTTCCGAGCAGTACTTC

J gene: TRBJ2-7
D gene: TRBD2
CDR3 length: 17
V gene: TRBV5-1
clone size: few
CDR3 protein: CASSDTSGRGPSYEQYF
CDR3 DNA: TGCGCCAGCAGCGATACTAGCGGGAGAGGACCCTCCTACGAGCAGTACTTC

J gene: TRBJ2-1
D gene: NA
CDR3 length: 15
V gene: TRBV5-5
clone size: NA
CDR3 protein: CASSLGGRPYNEQFF
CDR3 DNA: TGTGCCAGCAGCTTGGGTGGGAGACCCTACAATGAGCAGTTCTTC

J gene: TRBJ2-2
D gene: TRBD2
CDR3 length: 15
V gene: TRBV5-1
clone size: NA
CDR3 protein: CASSLGLENTGELFF
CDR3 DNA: TGCGCCAGCAGCCTGGGACTAGAGAACACCGGGGAGCTGTTTTTT